A single sample is the source of the 10 T cell receptor beta chains below, sequenced in a study of cytomegalovirus exposure and HLA in healthy donors. It was with 60 Vbeta and 13 Jbeta primers that the PCR ran. Generated by immunoSEQ multiplex PCR, the TCRdb table keeps only in-frame clones and is missing some. The repertoire table contains fewer than 150,000 clones. Sequencing used PBMCs. The receptors here all came from a young man in good health and CMV-seronegative.

CDR3 DNA sequence: TGTGCCAGCAGGACCGGGACAGGGTCTTGGTATGAGCAGTTCTTC. Translated: CASRTGTGSWYEQFF. This rearrangement joins TRBV6-5 to TRBJ2-1, with TRBD1 identical over 9 bases. Germline-derived CDR1 and CDR2 are MNHEY and SVGAGI. V lost 6 bases and J lost 8; bases outside the gene matches: 11. The CDR3 is 15 amino acids.

CDR3 sequence (DNA): TGTGCCAGCAGCCCAGGGGGACTAGCGGGAGCCTCCTACAATGAGCAGTTCTTC. Translated: CASSPGGLAGASYNEQFF. The rearrangement joins TRBV7-9 to TRBJ2-1; TRBD2 matches at 14 bases. This CDR3 is 18 amino acids long. The germline V gene has CDR1 SEHNR and CDR2 FQNEAQ (reference sequence). Germline trimming cut 5 bases from V and 0 bases from J; bases unmatched to any gene: 6.

The V and J genes are TRBV5-1 and TRBJ2-5; 11 nucleotides align to TRBD2. CDR1 and CDR2 (germline): SGHRS, YFSETQ. V lost 2 bases, J lost 0 bases, and 12 bases stayed unmatched. The CDR3 sequence is 19 residues long. The CDR3: CASSFAGTSGRLYQETQYF. The CDR3 bases are TGCGCCAGCAGCTTTGCAGGGACTAGCGGCCGACTGTACCAAGAGACCCAGTACTTC.

The chain couples TRBV7-9 to TRBJ1-5, with D tentatively TRBD1 (5 bases). Trimming pared 4 bases from V and 2 bases from J, leaving 15 bases between. Germline CDR1 is SEHNR and CDR2 is FQNEAQ (reference sequence). This CDR3 is built from 16 residues. The chain's CDR3 is CASSWGVGEGNQPQHF. For the CDR3, the DNA is TGTGCCAGCAGCTGGGGTGTGGGGGAGGGCAATCAGCCCCAGCATTTT. The complete variable domain, with remaining parts taken from reference TRBV7-9 and TRBJ1-5, reads DTGVSQNPRHKITKRGQNVTFRCDPISEHNRLYWYRQTLGQGPEFLTYFQNEAQLEKSRLLSDRFSAERPKGSFSTLEIQRTEQGDSAMYLCASSWGVGEGNQPQHFGDGTRLSIL.

The CDR3 DNA follows: TGTGCCAGTAGTGGGGGCAACAGGGAGAATGGCTACACCTTC. It encodes CASSGGNRENGYTF. The chain has TRBV19 and TRBJ1-2; D is perhaps TRBD1 (6 bases). V was shortened by 5 bases and J by 6 bases, with 16 bases between the two germline ends. The CDR3 loop spans 14 amino acids. CDR1 is LNHDA and CDR2 is SQIVND in the germline V gene (reference sequence).

The chain combines TRBV7-8 with TRBJ2-2, with 10 bases that match TRBD2. CDR1 is SGHVS and CDR2 is FQNEAQ in the germline V gene. This CDR3 is 18 amino acids long. J was trimmed by 4 bases and V by 4 bases; bases with no gene match: 12. In DNA form, the CDR3 reads TGTGCCAGCAGCTGGCGATCTAGCGGGAGCCTCGGCACCGGGGAGCTGTTTTTT. Translated, it gives CASSWRSSGSLGTGELFF.

This chain connects TRBV2 to TRBJ1-1, with TRBD1 identical over 7 bases. V trimming: 4 bases; J trimming: 5 bases; junction bases outside the gene matches: 10. Germline V gives CDR1 SNHLY, CDR2 FYNNEI. The CDR3 length is 15 residues. CDR3 coding DNA: TGTGCCAGCAGTGTGGAGAGTGGGACAGCGACTGAAGCTTTCTTT. Protein sequence: CASSVESGTATEAFF. Full variable domain (outside the CDR3, taken from reference TRBV2 and TRBJ1-1): EPEVTQTPSHQVTQMGQEVILRCVPISNHLYFYWYRQILGQKVEFLVSFYNNEISEKSEIFDDQFSVERPDGSNFTLKIRSTKLEDSAMYFCASSVESGTATEAFFGQGTRLTVV.

The rearrangement joins TRBV7-8 to TRBJ2-3, with D possibly TRBD2 on 6 matching bases. CDR1 is SGHVS and CDR2 is FQNEAQ in the germline V gene. The V end was cut by 2 bases, the J end by 4 bases, with 13 bases between. The CDR3 covers 15 residues. The CDR3 spells CASSLKGGPPDTQYF. For the CDR3, the DNA is TGTGCCAGCAGCTTAAAAGGAGGGCCCCCAGATACGCAGTATTTT.

Here the CDR3 reads CASSPTTSTDTQYF. The CDR3 DNA reads as TGCGCCAGCAGCCCCACTACTAGCACAGATACGCAGTATTTT. This sequence joins TRBV4-1 and TRBJ2-3; no clear D gene. Per the germline V gene, CDR1 is MGHRA and CDR2 is YSYEKL. V lost 4 bases and J lost 0, with 8 bases in between. CDR3 length: 14 amino acids.

This chain uses TRBV11-1 with TRBJ1-1, with a possible D match to TRBD1 (6 bases). This CDR3 comprises 15 residues. Trimming stripped 3 bases from V and 5 bases from J, with 16 bases between. Germline CDR1 is SGHAT and CDR2 is FQDESV (reference sequence). This CDR3 reads CASSLERRGLTEAFF. In DNA form, the CDR3 reads TGTGCCAGCAGCTTGGAGAGGCGGGGGCTTACTGAAGCTTTCTTT.